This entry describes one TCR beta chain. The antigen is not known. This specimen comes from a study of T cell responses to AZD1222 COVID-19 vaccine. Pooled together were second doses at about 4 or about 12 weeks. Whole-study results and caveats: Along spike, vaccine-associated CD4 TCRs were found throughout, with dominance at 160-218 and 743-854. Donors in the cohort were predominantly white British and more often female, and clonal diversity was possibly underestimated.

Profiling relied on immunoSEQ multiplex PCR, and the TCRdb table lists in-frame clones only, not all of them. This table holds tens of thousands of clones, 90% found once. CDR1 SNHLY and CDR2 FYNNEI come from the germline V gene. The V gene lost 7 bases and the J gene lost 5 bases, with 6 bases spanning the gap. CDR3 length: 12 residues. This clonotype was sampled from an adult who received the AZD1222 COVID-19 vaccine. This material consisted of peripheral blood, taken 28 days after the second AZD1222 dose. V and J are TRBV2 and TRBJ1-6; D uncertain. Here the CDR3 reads CASKSDNSPLHF. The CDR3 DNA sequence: TGTGCCAGCAAATCCGATAATTCACCCCTCCACTTT. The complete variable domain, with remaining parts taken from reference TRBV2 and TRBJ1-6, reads EPEVTQTPSHQVTQMGQEVILRCVPISNHLYFYWYRQILGQKVEFLVSFYNNEISEKSEIFDDQFSVERPDGSNFTLKIRSTKLEDSAMYFCASKSDNSPLHFGNGTRLTVT.